This TCR beta chain was profiled in a study of PD-1 blockade in classical Hodgkin lymphoma (TCRdb year 2020). Describing the broader study: Nivolumab dosing was 3 mg/kg intravenously every 2 weeks, continuing until either disease progression or unacceptable toxicity. A peripheral blood immune signature of response to PD-1 blockade in classical Hodgkin lymphoma was defined using TCR beta sequencing and CyTOF. General study outcomes and caveats: Among trial patients, those achieving complete response had baseline diversity similar to that of newly diagnosed patients, while diversity was significantly lower in partial responders and progressors. By C4D1, a significant rise was seen in CD4+ TCR diversity but not in CD8+ TCR diversity (p=0.0027 vs p=0.16), and the rise was most apparent among complete responders (p=0.02). Diversity was lower in patients who began nivolumab less than 1 year after ASCT, so these patients were left out of later analyses to avoid confounding by immune reconstitution. Newly diagnosed patients were reported to have lower baseline TCR diversity than healthy donors, and relapsed/refractory patients were reported to have lower baseline TCR diversity still. The study was restricted to a single clinical trial cohort, and the causes of repertoire differences, possibly disease activity or prior therapy, were left undefined.

The germline V gene gives CDR1 as KGHSH and CDR2 as LQKENI. The germline V end is reduced by 3 bases and the J end by 5 bases; junction bases left unmatched: 6. The CDR3, cysteine through phenylalanine, is 15 amino acids long. This entry keeps only the CDR3 DNA: 45 bases, framed from base 1. The Qiagen DNeasy kit was used to extract genomic DNA both from unsorted PBMCs and from the negatively selected CD4+ and CD8+ fractions. TCR beta CDR3 regions were subjected to amplification by immunoSEQ multiplex PCR with primers that anneal to V and J segments. A synthetic immune receptor repertoire was used to minimize amplification bias, and any residual bias was removed computationally once sequencing was done. The authors' analysis ran thus. Repertoire diversity was quantified as the Shannon entropy index using custom Python scripts. Unsorted, CD4+ and CD8+ repertoires were examined separately, except in combined analyses, for which CD4+ and CD8+ sequences were merged in silico. A clone counted as expanded when the clone's frequency after treatment rose at least 2-fold relative to C1D1, and clones undetected at baseline were given a pseudocount of 0.5. Clones with 0 or 1 copy at C1D1 were defined as singleton clones, while clones with 2 or more copies were defined as non-singleton clones. Clones expanded in unsorted samples were assigned a CD4+, CD8+ or unknown annotation through matching of protein sequences in sorted samples from the same patient. Wilcoxon tests on paired samples were used to test diversity changes from C1D1 to C4D1. TCRdb stores this immuneACCESS table with in-frame sequences only. Part of the clones is absent; in the studies checked, under half of the shortfall reflects unresolved V genes, and no reason is known for the rest. That table gives V, J and clone size, and the DNA gave D and trimming. The sample data list about 110,000 clones, and 89% of these were observed just once. The top ten hold around 20% of the sample.

According to the study, the label for this sample's time point signals: cycle 2 day 1 (C2D1) of nivolumab. Every trial patient had relapsed after autologous stem cell transplantation, and cohorts A, B and C differed in prior brentuximab vedotin exposure. The trial cohort included 45 to 65 patients with relapsed/refractory classical Hodgkin lymphoma, and each patient had a best overall response of complete response, partial response or progressive disease. Single-agent nivolumab was administered to trial patients in the multi-cohort phase II CheckMate 205 trial. An independent review committee assessed best overall response by applying the 2007 International Working Group response criteria. Trial PBMCs were collected immediately before nivolumab initiation (C1D1) and during therapy at cycle 2 day 1 and cycle 4 day 1. After peripheral blood was drawn into 8 mL Vacutainer Cell Preparation Tubes, PBMCs were isolated by centrifugation and then cryopreserved.

The sample holds one count of this clone. Its antigen remains undetermined. Base-call qualities are not available, and no considerably larger clone is one nucleotide away. The TCR sequence derives from a human donor with classical Hodgkin lymphoma. The specimen comprised peripheral blood mononuclear cells (PBMCs), sampled before the second cycle of nivolumab. The chain is assembled from TRBV18 and TRBJ1-5; the junction holds 8 bases that match TRBD1. The CDR3 corresponds to CASSPRQGKDQPQHF. In nucleotides, the sequence is TGTGCCAGCTCACCGCGACAGGGGAAGGATCAGCCCCAGCATTTT. The variable domain in full, with residues beyond the CDR3 obtained from the reference TRBV18 and TRBJ1-5 genes, is NAGVMQNPRHLVRRRGQEARLRCSPMKGHSHVYWYRQLPEEGLKFMVYLQKENIIDESGMPKERFSAEFPKEGPSILRIQQVVRGDSAAYFCASSPRQGKDQPQHFGDGTRLSIL.